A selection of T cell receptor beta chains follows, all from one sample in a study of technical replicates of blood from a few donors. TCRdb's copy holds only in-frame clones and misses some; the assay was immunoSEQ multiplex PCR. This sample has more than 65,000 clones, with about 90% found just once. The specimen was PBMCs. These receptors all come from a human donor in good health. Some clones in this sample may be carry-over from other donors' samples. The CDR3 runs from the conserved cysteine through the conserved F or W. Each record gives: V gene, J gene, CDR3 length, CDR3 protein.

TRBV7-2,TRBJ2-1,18,CASSLSIMSLAGGSEQFF
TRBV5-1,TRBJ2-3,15,CASSSGTSGTDTQYF
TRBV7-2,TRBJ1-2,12,CAGGQGPYGYTF
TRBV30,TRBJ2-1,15,CAWAPGTRWGHEQFF
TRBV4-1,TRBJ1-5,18,CASSPVGGAKYSNQPQHF
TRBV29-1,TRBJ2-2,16,CSARTSGLARTGELFF
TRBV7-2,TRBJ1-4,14,CASSFGGGSEKLFF
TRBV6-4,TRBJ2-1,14,CASSDSPGGYEQFF
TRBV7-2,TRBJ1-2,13,CASSPARGRGYTF
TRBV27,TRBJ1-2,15,CASSLYPDRGYGYTF
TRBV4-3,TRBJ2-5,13,CASSQDPGETQYF
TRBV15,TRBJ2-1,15,CATSRDLGSGNEQFF